A selection of T cell receptor beta chains follows, all from one sample in a study of molecular identifiers for immune sequencing clone quantification. TCRdb recomputed calls from the PCR reads with MiXCR, one row per CDR3 protein. Among over 600,000 distinct CDR3 sequences listed, about 20% were seen once. Material: naive CD8+ T cells from blood, with Jurkat cell RNA spiked in. These receptors originate from a human donor in good health. Some libraries in this study had Jurkat cell RNA spiked in. CDR3s include the opening cysteine and the closing phenylalanine or tryptophan. D genes are given only for firm matches. Expanded clones are given a class, and other clones once, few, many or no size at all.

v_call	d_call	clone_size	cdr3_length	j_call	cdr3_nt	cdr3_aa
TRBV7-9	TRBD1	many	12	TRBJ2-7	TGTGCCAGCAGCGAAACAGGGGAGGAGCAGTACTTC	CASSETGEEQYF
TRBV19	TRBD1	few	14	TRBJ2-3	TGTGCCAGTACCTGGGACAGCGGCACAGATACGCAGTATTTT	CASTWDSGTDTQYF
TRBV10-2	-	many	13	TRBJ2-1	TGCGCCAGCAGTGAGCTCGTAGCAGATGAGCAGTTCTTC	CASSELVADEQFF
TRBV19	TRBD2	many	15	TRBJ2-2	TGTGCCAGTAGTCCCCCTAGCGGGAACACCGGGGAGCTGTTTTTT	CASSPPSGNTGELFF
TRBV19	-	-	13	TRBJ1-4	TGTGCCAGCGGAGATACGACTAATGAAAAACTGGTTTTT	CASGDTTNEKLVF
TRBV7-9	-	many	14	TRBJ2-7	TGTGCCAGCAGTCCTTTGGGGACCGCACTCGAGCAGTACTTC	CASSPLGTALEQYF
TRBV12-3/TRBV12-4	TRBD1	few	16	TRBJ1-2	TGTGCCAGCAGCGTCGATGGGACAGGGCGTAACTATGGCTACACCTTC	CASSVDGTGRNYGYTF
TRBV12-3/TRBV12-4	-	many	14	TRBJ2-2	TGTGCCAGCAGCCCCCTGAGGGACACCGGGGAGCTGTTTTTT	CASSPLRDTGELFF
TRBV20-1	-	many	15	TRBJ1-5	TGCAGTGCTAGAGACGTGGGTGCGAGCAATCAGCCCCAGCATTTT	CSARDVGASNQPQHF
TRBV9	TRBD1	many	14	TRBJ2-5	TGTGCCAGCAGCGGCGGGACAGGCCAAGAGACCCAGTACTTC	CASSGGTGQETQYF
TRBV7-9	-	-	14	TRBJ1-2	TGTGCCAGCAGCTCTCCAGGGGCGATCTATGGCTACGCCTTC	CASSSPGAIYGYAF
TRBV13	-	-	13	TRBJ2-7	TGTGCCAGCAGCACGATAACAAGCTCCGAGCAGTACTTC	CASSTITSSEQYF
TRBV25-1	-	-	15	TRBJ2-1	TGTGCCAGCAGTGAAATGGCGGGATATTGGTATGAGCAGTTCTTC	CASSEMAGYWYEQFF